This paragraph covers one T cell receptor (beta chain) sequence. This entry is derived from a study of human T cells and chemical hapten exposure. Overall study: Across its approximately 25 weeks, the study gave patients weekly diphenylcyclopropenone doses to the scalp. A mostly female patient group had alopecia areata, totalis or universalis. Patch tests containing 0.01% DPC, applied to the upper back, were read at 6 days.

This sample's time point: patch test 3, about 24 weeks after DPC sensitization. Stated treatment: therapeutic diphenylcyclopropenone sensitization with weekly scalp DPC. Germline values: CDR1 DFQATT, CDR2 SNEGSKA (reference sequence). This CDR3 comprises 13 residues. V lost 4 bases and J lost 0, with 10 bases in between. As originally analysed: Sample TCR totals centred on a median of around 93,000, ranging about 23,224 to 690,600. TCRdb reprocessed the RACE reads with MiXCR, giving one entry per CDR3 protein. It is TCRdb's table, rather than the study itself, that gives the V and J calls and clone size. The top ten clones hold 2% to 3% of a sample with 150,000 to 200,000 distinct CDR3 sequences, roughly a quarter of them seen once.

This receptor was obtained from a woman aged 40-49 years with alopecia areata. Some clones in this sample may be carry-over from other donors' samples. The sample in question was whole blood, obtained in connection with sensitization to the hapten diphenylcyclopropenone (DPC). The V call is TRBV20-1, the J call TRBJ2-7; a weak D match, TRBD2 (5 bases). As DNA, the CDR3 is TGCAGTGCTACCACCGGGAACTCCTACGAGCAGTACTTC. It encodes CSATTGNSYEQYF.